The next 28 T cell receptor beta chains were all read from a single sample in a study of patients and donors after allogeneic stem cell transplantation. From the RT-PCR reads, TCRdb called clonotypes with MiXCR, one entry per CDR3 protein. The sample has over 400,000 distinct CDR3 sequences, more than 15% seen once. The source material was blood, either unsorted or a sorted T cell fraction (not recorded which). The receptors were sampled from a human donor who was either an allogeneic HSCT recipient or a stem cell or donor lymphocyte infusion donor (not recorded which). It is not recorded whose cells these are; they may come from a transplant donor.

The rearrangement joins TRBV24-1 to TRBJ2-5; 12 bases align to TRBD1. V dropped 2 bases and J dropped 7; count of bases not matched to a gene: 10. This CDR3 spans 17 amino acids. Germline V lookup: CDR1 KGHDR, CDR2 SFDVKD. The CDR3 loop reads CATSDWGTGGADGTQYF. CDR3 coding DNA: TGTGCCACCAGTGATTGGGGGACAGGGGGCGCGGACGGGACCCAGTACTTC.

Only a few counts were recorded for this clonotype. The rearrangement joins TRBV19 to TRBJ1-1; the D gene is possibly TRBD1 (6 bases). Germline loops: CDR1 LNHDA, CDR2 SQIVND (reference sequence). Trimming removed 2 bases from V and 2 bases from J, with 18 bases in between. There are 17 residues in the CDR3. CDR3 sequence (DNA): TGTGCCAGTAGTATATCTAAGAACAGGGCAAAAAACACTGAAGCTTTCTTT. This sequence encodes CASSISKNRAKNTEAFF.

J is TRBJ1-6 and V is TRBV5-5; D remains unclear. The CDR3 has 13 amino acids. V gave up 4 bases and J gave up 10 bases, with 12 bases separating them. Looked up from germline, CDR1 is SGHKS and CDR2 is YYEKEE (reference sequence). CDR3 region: CASSPGRGSPLHF. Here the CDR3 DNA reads TGTGCCAGCAGCCCCGGCCGGGGATCACCCCTCCACTTT. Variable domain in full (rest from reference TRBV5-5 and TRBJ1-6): DAGVTQSPTHLIKTRGQQVTLRCSPISGHKSVSWYQQVLGQGPQFIFQYYEKEERGRGNFPDRFSARQFPNYSSELNVNALLLGDSALYLCASSPGRGSPLHFGNGTRLTVT.

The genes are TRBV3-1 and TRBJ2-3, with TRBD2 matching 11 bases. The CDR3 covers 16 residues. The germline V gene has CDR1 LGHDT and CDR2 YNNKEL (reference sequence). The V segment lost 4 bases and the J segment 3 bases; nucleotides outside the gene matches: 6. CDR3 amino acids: CASSLSGRAPTDTQYF. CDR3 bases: TGTGCCAGCAGCCTTAGCGGGAGGGCCCCGACAGATACGCAGTATTTT.

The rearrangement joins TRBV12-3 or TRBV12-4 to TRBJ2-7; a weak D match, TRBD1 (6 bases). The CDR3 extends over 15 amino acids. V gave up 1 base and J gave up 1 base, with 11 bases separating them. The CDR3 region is CASSLDRELSYEQYF. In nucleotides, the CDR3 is TGTGCCAGCAGTTTAGACAGGGAATTATCCTACGAGCAGTACTTC.

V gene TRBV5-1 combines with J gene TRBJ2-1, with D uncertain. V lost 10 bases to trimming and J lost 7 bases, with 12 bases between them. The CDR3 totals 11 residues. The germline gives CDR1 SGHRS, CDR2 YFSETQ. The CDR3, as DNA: TGCGCCGTTACGTTGGGGAATGAGCAGTTCTTC. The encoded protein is CAVTLGNEQFF.

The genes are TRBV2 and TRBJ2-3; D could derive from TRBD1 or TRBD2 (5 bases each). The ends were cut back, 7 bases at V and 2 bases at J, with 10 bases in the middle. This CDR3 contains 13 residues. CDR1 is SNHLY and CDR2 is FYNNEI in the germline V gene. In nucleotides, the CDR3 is TGTGCCAGCATACGGGACCTCACAGATACGCAGTATTTT. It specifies CASIRDLTDTQYF.

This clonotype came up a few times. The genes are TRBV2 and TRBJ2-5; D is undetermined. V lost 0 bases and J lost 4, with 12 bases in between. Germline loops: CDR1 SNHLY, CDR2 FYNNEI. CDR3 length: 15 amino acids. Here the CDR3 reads CASSEAGYWVETQYF. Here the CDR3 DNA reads TGTGCCAGCAGTGAAGCGGGGTATTGGGTAGAGACCCAGTACTTC.

CDR3 region: CASSARLAGTGELFF. The CDR3 DNA reads TGTGCCAGCAGCGCTAGACTAGCGGGAACCGGGGAGCTGTTTTTT. The chain links TRBV9 to TRBJ2-2; 11 nucleotides agree with TRBD2. The CDR3 has 15 amino acids. Germline trimming cut 3 bases from V and 5 bases from J; bases unmatched to any gene: 3. Germline-derived CDR1 and CDR2 are SGDLS and YYNGEE.

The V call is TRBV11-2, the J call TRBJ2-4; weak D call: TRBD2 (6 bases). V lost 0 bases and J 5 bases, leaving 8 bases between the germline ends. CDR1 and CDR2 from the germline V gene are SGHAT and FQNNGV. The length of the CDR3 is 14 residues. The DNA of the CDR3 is TGTGCCAGCAGCTTAGATCGGAGGGAAAACATTCAGTACTTC. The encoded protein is CASSLDRRENIQYF.

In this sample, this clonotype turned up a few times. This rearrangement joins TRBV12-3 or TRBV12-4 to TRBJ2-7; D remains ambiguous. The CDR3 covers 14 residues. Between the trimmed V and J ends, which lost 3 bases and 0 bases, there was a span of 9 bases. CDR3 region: CASSLYQSSYEQYF. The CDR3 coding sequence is TGTGCCAGCAGTTTGTATCAGAGCTCCTACGAGCAGTACTTC.

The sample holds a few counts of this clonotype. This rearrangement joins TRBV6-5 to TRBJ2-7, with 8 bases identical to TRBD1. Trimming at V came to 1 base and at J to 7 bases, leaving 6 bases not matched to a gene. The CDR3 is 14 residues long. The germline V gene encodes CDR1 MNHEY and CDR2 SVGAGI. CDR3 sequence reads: CASSYFQGASEQYF. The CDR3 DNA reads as TGTGCCAGCAGTTACTTCCAGGGGGCTAGTGAGCAGTACTTC.

In DNA, the CDR3 is TGTGCCAGCAGTTACTGGCCCTCCGGGGAGCTGTTTTTT. Encoded protein: CASSYWPSGELFF. This chain uses TRBV6-6 with TRBJ2-2, with unresolved D. Per the germline V gene, CDR1 is MNHNY and CDR2 is SVGAGI (reference sequence). The CDR3 totals 13 residues. Trimming removed 1 base from V and 6 bases from J, with 6 bases in between.

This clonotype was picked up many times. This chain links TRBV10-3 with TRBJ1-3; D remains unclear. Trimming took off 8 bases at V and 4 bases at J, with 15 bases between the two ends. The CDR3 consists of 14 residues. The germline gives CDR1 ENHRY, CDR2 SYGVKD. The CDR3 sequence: CAIAWDPAGNTIYF. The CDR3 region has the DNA TGTGCCATCGCGTGGGATCCCGCGGGAAACACCATATATTTT.

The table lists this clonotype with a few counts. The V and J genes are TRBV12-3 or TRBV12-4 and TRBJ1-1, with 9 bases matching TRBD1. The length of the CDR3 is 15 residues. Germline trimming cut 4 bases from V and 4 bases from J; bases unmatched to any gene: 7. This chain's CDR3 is CASSSVTGGGTEAFF. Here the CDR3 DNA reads TGTGCCAGCAGTTCAGTAACAGGGGGCGGCACTGAAGCTTTCTTT.

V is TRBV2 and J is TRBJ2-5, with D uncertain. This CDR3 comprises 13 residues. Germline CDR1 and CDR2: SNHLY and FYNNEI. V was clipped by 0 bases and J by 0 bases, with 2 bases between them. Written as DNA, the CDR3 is TGTGCCAGCAGTGAAGCCCACCAAGAGACCCAGTACTTC. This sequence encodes CASSEAHQETQYF.

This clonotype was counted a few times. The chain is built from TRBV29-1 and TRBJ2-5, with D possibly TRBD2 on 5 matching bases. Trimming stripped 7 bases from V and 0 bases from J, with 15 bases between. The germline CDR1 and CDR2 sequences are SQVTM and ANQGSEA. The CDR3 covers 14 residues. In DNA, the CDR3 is TGCAGCGCCCGGGAACCTTACTACCAAGAGACCCAGTACTTC. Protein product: CSAREPYYQETQYF.

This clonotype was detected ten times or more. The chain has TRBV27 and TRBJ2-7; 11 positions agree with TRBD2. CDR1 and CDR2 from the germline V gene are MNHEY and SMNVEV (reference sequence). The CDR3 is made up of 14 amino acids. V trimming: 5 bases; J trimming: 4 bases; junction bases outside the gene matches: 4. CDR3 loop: CASSAGLAVYEQYF. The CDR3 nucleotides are TGTGCCAGCAGTGCGGGACTAGCGGTATACGAGCAGTACTTC.

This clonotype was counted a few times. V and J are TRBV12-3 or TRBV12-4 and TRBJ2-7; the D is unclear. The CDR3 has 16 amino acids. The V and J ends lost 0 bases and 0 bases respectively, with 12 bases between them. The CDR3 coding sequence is TGTGCCAGCAGTTTAGCACTACCTAGGAGCTCCTACGAGCAGTACTTC. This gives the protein CASSLALPRSSYEQYF.

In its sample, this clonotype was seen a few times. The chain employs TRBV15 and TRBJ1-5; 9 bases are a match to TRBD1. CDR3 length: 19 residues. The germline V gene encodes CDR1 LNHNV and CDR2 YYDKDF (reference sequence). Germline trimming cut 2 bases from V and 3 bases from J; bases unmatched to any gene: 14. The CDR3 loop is CATSRPKRGQGRANQPQHF. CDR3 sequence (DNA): TGTGCCACCAGCAGACCGAAGCGGGGACAGGGAAGGGCCAATCAGCCCCAGCATTTT.

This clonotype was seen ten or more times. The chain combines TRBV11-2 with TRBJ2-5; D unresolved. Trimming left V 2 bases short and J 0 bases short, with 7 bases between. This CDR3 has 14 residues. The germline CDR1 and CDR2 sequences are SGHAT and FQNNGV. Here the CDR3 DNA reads TGTGCCAGCAGCTTACGGCAGAACCAAGAGACCCAGTACTTC. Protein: CASSLRQNQETQYF. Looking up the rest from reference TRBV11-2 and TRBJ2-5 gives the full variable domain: EAGVAQSPRYKIIEKRQSVAFWCNPISGHATLYWYQQILGQGPKLLIQFQNNGVVDDSQLPKDRFSAERLKGVDSTLKIQPAKLEDSAVYLCASSLRQNQETQYFGPGTRLLVL.

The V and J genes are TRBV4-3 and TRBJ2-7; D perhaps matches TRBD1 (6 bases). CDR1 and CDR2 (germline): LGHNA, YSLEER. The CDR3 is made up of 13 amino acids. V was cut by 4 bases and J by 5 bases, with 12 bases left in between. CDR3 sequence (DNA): TGCGCCAGCAGCCGAGGGGACAACCACGAGCAGTACTTC. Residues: CASSRGDNHEQYF.

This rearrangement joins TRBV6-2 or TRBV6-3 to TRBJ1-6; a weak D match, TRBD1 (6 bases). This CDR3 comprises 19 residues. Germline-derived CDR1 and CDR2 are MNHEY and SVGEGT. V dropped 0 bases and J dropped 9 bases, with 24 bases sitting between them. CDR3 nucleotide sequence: TGTGCCAGCAGTTACTCGAGGAATCGGGGGCGCGATGAGAGTTCACCCCTCCACTTT. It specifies CASSYSRNRGRDESSPLHF.

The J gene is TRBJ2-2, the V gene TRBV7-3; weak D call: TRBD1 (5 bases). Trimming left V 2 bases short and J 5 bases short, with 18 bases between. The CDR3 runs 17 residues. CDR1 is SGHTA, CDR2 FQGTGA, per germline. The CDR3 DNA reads TGTGCCAGCAGCTTAGGTCTGTCGGCAGGGAAGACCGGGGAGCTGTTTTTT. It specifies CASSLGLSAGKTGELFF.

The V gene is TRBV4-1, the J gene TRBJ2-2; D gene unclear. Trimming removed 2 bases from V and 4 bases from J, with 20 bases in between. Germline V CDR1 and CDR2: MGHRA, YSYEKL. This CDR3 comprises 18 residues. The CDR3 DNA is TGCGCCAGCAGCCAATCAAGAACGGCCTCGTTTTTCACCGGGGAGCTGTTTTTT. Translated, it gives CASSQSRTASFFTGELFF.

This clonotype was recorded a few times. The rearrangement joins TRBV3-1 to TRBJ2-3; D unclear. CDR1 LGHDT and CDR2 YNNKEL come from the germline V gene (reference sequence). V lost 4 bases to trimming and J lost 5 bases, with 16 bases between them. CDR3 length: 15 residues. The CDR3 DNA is TGTGCCAGCAGCCCATCCCGAGCGTGGAGAGATACGCAGTATTTT. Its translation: CASSPSRAWRDTQYF.

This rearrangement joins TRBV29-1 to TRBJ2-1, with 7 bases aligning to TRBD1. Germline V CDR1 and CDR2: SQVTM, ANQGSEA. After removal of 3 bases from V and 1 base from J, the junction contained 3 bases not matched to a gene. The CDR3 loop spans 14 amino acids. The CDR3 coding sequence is TGCAGCGTTGAGGGCAGGGGGTCCTACAATGAGCAGTTCTTC. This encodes CSVEGRGSYNEQFF.

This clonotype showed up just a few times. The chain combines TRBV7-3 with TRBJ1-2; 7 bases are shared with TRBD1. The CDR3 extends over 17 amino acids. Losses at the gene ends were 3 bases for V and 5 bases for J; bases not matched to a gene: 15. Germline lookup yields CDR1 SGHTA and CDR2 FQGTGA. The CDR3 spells CASSFGTPRGRNYGYTF. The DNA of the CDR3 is TGTGCCAGCAGCTTTGGGACGCCAAGGGGGCGGAATTATGGCTACACCTTC.